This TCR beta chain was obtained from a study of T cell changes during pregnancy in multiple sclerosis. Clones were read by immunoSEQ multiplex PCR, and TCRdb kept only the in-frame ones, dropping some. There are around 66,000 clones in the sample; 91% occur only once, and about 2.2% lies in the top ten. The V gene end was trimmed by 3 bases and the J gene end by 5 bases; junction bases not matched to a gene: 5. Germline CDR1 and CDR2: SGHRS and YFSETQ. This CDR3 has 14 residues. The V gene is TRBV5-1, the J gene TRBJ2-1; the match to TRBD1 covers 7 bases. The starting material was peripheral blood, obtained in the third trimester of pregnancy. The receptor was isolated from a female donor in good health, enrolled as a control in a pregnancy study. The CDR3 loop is CASSSGQRHNEQFF. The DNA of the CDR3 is TGCGCCAGCAGCTCGGGACAGAGACACAATGAGCAGTTCTTC.